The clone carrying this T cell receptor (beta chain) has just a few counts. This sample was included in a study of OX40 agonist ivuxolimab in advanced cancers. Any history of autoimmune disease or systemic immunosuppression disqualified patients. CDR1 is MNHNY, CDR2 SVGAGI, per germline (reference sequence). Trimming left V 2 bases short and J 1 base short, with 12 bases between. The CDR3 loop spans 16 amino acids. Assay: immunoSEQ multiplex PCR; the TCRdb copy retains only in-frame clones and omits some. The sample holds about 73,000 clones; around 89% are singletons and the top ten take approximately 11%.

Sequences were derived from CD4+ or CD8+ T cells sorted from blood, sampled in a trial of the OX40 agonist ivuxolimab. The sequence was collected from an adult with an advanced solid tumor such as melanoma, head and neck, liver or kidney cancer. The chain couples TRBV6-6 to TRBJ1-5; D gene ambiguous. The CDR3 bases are TGTGCCAGCAGTTACCCTCGGGTCTGGAGCAATCAGCCCCAGCATTTT. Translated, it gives CASSYPRVWSNQPQHF.